This T cell receptor beta chain was observed in a study of naive and memory T cell subsets. Study-wide findings and caveats: In naive cells, over 85% of TCR sequences were seen only once. A few larger clonotypes appeared in naive repertoires, especially CD8, possibly memory cells re-expressing CD45RA.

Two oligonucleotides, mixed equimolar, formed the beta constant-region primer covering TRBC1 and TRBC2. The ligated cDNA underwent four PCR rounds using SP2 and nested alpha and beta constant-region primers. A single record per CDR3 protein comes from TCRdb applying MiXCR to the UMI-ligation and nested PCR reads. The data contain fewer than 150,000 distinct CDR3 sequences, approximately 20% of them singletons. V lost 0 bases and J lost 8; bases outside the gene matches: 3. The CDR3 has 14 amino acids. Per germline, CDR1 MNHEY and CDR2 SMNVEV (reference sequence). A word on this clonotype: The antigen remains undetermined.

Four subsets defined by CD45RA and CD27 were sorted after CD3, CD4, CD8 and live/dead staining. The chain carries TRBV27 and TRBJ2-1, with 8 bases fitting TRBD1. The sequencing input was naive CD8+ T cells from blood. This TCR was sampled from a human donor in good health. The CDR3 coding sequence is TGTGCCAGCAGTTTATCAAACAGGGGGGATGAGCAGTTCTTC. Residues: CASSLSNRGDEQFF.